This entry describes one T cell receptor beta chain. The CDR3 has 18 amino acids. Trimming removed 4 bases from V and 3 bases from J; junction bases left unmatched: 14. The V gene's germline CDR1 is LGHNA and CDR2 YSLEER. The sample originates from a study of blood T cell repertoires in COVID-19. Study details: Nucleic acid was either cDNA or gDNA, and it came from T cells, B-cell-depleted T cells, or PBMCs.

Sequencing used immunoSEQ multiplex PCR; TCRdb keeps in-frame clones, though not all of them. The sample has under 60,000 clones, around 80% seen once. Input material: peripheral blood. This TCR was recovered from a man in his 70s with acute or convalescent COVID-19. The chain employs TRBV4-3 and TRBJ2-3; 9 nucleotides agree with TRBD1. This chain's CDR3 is CASSPNQPTGGITDTQYF. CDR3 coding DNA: TGCGCCAGCAGCCCAAATCAACCCACAGGGGGCATAACAGATACGCAGTATTTT.